This paragraph reports one T cell receptor (beta chain). As yet, its antigen is unknown. The source of the sample is a study of identical twins. Study-wide findings and caveats: Potential partial confounding of zero-insertion analyses by invariant MAIT and iNKT cells was noted. With abundant cord blood beta clonotypes, insertions were fewer; memory repertoires showed no such pattern.

V was shortened by 8 bases and J by 0 bases, with 11 bases between the two germline ends. The CDR3 is 14 amino acids. A universal primer site came from template switching; cDNA carried unique molecular identifiers. TCRdb re-called the 5' RACE reads with MiXCR, one entry per CDR3 protein. The data show about 920,000 distinct CDR3 sequences, 10% to 15% seen once. In addition, the sample was reused for a study of yellow fever vaccine responses in identical twins.

The chain carries TRBV12-3 or TRBV12-4 and TRBJ1-5, with D uncertain. This clonotype originated in a woman aged 18 to 35 in good health. Sequencing was performed on PBMCs. CDR3: CASGRHHSNQPQHF. In DNA, the CDR3 is TGTGCCAGCGGGCGTCACCATAGCAATCAGCCCCAGCATTTT.